What follows are 23 T cell receptor beta chains derived from one specimen sequenced in a study of blood T cell repertoires in COVID-19. Generated by immunoSEQ multiplex PCR, the TCRdb table keeps only in-frame clones and is missing some. The table records 80,000 to 95,000 clones, about 89% of them present only once. The material sequenced was peripheral blood. Source of these receptors: a human donor in a cohort sampled during active COVID-19.

This chain links TRBV18 with TRBJ2-4; a weak D match, TRBD2 (5 bases). The ends were cut back, 4 bases at V and 0 bases at J, with 13 bases in the middle. There are 16 residues in the CDR3. The germline CDR1 and CDR2 sequences are KGHSH and LQKENI. The CDR3 coding sequence is TGTGCCAGCTCACTATGGACTGACATAGCCAAAAACATTCAGTACTTC. Protein: CASSLWTDIAKNIQYF.

The chain has TRBV29-1 and TRBJ1-6; 10 positions agree with TRBD1. Germline trimming cut 6 bases from V and 9 bases from J; bases unmatched to any gene: 5. CDR1 and CDR2 from the germline V gene are SQVTM and ANQGSEA. The CDR3 spans 13 residues. CDR3 residues: CSVAGQGGSPLHF. CDR3 nucleotide sequence: TGCAGCGTCGCTGGACAGGGGGGTTCACCCCTCCACTTT.

This clone turned up a few times. J is TRBJ1-5 and V is TRBV7-8, with 9 bases aligning to TRBD1. The junction had 13 bases not matched to a gene; V was cut back by 5 bases and J by 11 bases. CDR3 length: 15 residues. In germline, CDR1 is SGHVS, CDR2 FQNEAQ. The CDR3 is CASSPQGQGGHSQHF. CDR3 bases: TGTGCCAGCAGCCCCCAGGGACAGGGAGGGCACTCCCAGCATTTT.

Here the CDR3 DNA reads TGTGCCAGCAGCCAAATTTACACAGATACCTACGAGCAGTACTTC. It yields the protein CASSQIYTDTYEQYF. The genes are TRBV5-5 and TRBJ2-7; D gene unclear. The CDR3 extends over 15 amino acids. Germline loops: CDR1 SGHKS, CDR2 YYEKEE (reference sequence). V shed 4 bases and J shed 2 bases, with 16 bases lying between them. Combining the CDR3 with reference TRBV5-5 and TRBJ2-7 gives the whole variable domain DAGVTQSPTHLIKTRGQQVTLRCSPISGHKSVSWYQQVLGQGPQFIFQYYEKEERGRGNFPDRFSARQFPNYSSELNVNALLLGDSALYLCASSQIYTDTYEQYFGPGTRLTVT.

The chain combines TRBV4-2 with TRBJ1-4, with TRBD1 identical over 9 bases. J lost 6 bases, V lost 5 bases, and 7 bases had no gene match. This CDR3 contains 15 residues. CDR1 LGHNA and CDR2 YNFKEQ come from the germline V gene. The CDR3 coding sequence is TGTGCCAGCAGCGGACGACAGGGGGTGGATGAAAAACTGTTTTTT. As protein: CASSGRQGVDEKLFF.

V and J are TRBV6-5 and TRBJ2-2; D unclear. There are 15 residues in the CDR3. CDR1 and CDR2 (germline): MNHEY, SVGAGI. Trimming cost V 6 bases and J 2 bases, with 13 bases left between them. CDR3 sequence: CASRLSTLNTGELFF. The CDR3 region has the DNA TGTGCCAGCAGGCTATCCACGCTTAACACCGGGGAGCTGTTTTTT.

The sample holds a few counts of this clone. The genes are TRBV29-1 and TRBJ2-3; 8 nucleotides match TRBD2. The germline V gene has CDR1 SQVTM and CDR2 ANQGSEA. This CDR3 region has 15 residues. V trimming: 3 bases; J trimming: 4 bases; junction bases outside the gene matches: 9. Written as DNA, the CDR3 is TGCAGCGTTGACCGGCGGGGGGAAGTCGCAGATACGCAGTATTTT. This gives the protein CSVDRRGEVADTQYF.

This chain links TRBV9 with TRBJ2-6; D is undetermined. V was trimmed by 3 bases and J by 0 bases, leaving 7 bases between them. The CDR3 runs to 15 residues. Germline V gene sequence: CDR1 SGDLS, CDR2 YYNGEE. The CDR3 region is CASSGQSSGANVLTF. CDR3 sequence (DNA): TGTGCCAGCAGCGGACAAAGCTCTGGGGCCAACGTCCTGACTTTC.

CDR3 region: CASSEGRGLGTGELFF. The CDR3 DNA sequence: TGTGCCAGCAGTGAGGGCAGGGGGCTGGGGACCGGGGAGCTGTTTTTT. The J gene is TRBJ2-2, the V gene TRBV2, with 8 bases lining up with TRBD1. CDR1 and CDR2 (germline): SNHLY, FYNNEI. J was trimmed by 5 bases and V by 3 bases; bases with no gene match: 8. This CDR3 contains 16 residues.

V usage is TRBV18 and J usage is TRBJ1-6; 7 nucleotides align to TRBD1. V shed 3 bases, J shed 8 bases, and the junction held 10 bases outside the gene matches. Germline loops: CDR1 KGHSH, CDR2 LQKENI. The CDR3 runs 16 residues. In nucleotides, the CDR3 is TGTGCCAGCTCACCTTTACCCGGACAGGTCTATTCACCCCTCCACTTT. It is translated as CASSPLPGQVYSPLHF. Full variable domain (rest looked up from reference TRBV18 and TRBJ1-6): NAGVMQNPRHLVRRRGQEARLRCSPMKGHSHVYWYRQLPEEGLKFMVYLQKENIIDESGMPKERFSAEFPKEGPSILRIQQVVRGDSAAYFCASSPLPGQVYSPLHFGNGTRLTVT.

The V and J genes are TRBV5-6 and TRBJ1-4; D is ambiguous. V lost 3 bases to trimming and J lost 8 bases, with 14 bases between them. The length of the CDR3 is 14 residues. The germline gives CDR1 SGHDT, CDR2 YYEEEE. CDR3 protein: CASSSGEFREKLFF. The DNA of the CDR3 is TGTGCCAGCAGCTCGGGAGAGTTCCGGGAAAAACTGTTTTTT.

The V and J genes are TRBV7-3 and TRBJ2-1, with D maybe TRBD1 (5 bases). The CDR3 is made up of 13 amino acids. V lost 1 base to trimming and J lost 9 bases, with 10 bases between them. Germline V CDR1 and CDR2: SGHTA, FQGTGA. CDR3 protein: CASSLKGKSEQFF. As DNA, the CDR3 is TGTGCCAGCAGCTTAAAGGGGAAGTCTGAGCAGTTCTTC.

The chain combines TRBV6-5 with TRBJ1-1; 7 positions match TRBD1. V lost 2 bases and J lost 6; bases outside the gene matches: 0. Germline CDR1 reads MNHEY; CDR2 reads SVGAGI. The length of the CDR3 is 12 residues. CDR3 sequence reads: CASSYGTAEAFF. The CDR3 region has the DNA TGTGCCAGCAGTTACGGGACAGCTGAAGCTTTCTTT.

The gene calls are TRBV10-3 and TRBJ2-7; 8 positions agree with TRBD1. From germline, CDR1 is ENHRY and CDR2 SYGVKD. V lost 10 bases to trimming and J lost 5 bases; unmatched junction nucleotides: 4. The CDR3 totals 11 residues. The CDR3 DNA is TGTGCCACAGGACAGGGAAACGAGCAGTACTTC. Amino acid sequence: CATGQGNEQYF.

The gene calls are TRBV28 and TRBJ1-2, with 8 bases fitting TRBD1. This CDR3 has 16 amino acids. The V and J ends lost 3 bases and 5 bases, in that order; junction bases with no gene match: 11. CDR1 is MDHEN and CDR2 is SYDVKM in the germline V gene. The CDR3 region is CASSFSGTGRIYGYTF. In DNA form, the CDR3 reads TGTGCCAGCAGTTTCTCCGGGACAGGACGAATATATGGCTACACCTTC.

The V gene is TRBV7-2, the J gene TRBJ1-4, with TRBD1 as a possible D gene (5 bases). Between the trimmed V and J ends, which lost 1 base and 2 bases, there was a span of 8 bases. The CDR3 has 15 amino acids. CDR1 and CDR2 from the germline V gene are SGHTA and FQGNSA. CDR3 in DNA: TGTGCCAGCAGCTTAGATGGGGGGACTAATGAAAAACTGTTTTTT. This codes for CASSLDGGTNEKLFF.

This clone was seen a single time. The chain recombines TRBV6-5 with TRBJ1-1; D possibly corresponds to TRBD1 (6 bases). The CDR3 totals 12 residues. The ends were cut back, 8 bases at V and 3 bases at J, with 10 bases in the middle. Germline CDR1 and CDR2: MNHEY and SVGAGI. In DNA, the CDR3 is TGTGCCAGCCTTTCAGGGGACACTGAAGCTTTCTTT. Translation: CASLSGDTEAFF.

The gene calls are TRBV5-8 and TRBJ1-2; 10 nucleotides match TRBD1. The length of the CDR3 is 13 residues. Germline-derived CDR1 and CDR2 are SGHTS and YDEGEE. J gave up 14 bases and V 4 bases, and 11 bases lay outside the gene matches. CDR3 bases: TGTGCCAGCAGCACCGGACAGGGGGTGGTAGGGACCTTC. This codes for CASSTGQGVVGTF.

This clone was observed a single time. As DNA, the CDR3 is TGTGCCAGCAGCCGCACCACTAGCGGGGGGGTCAATGAGCAGTTCTTC. Translating gives CASSRTTSGGVNEQFF. The chain carries TRBV3-1 (or the pseudogene TRBV3-2) and TRBJ2-1, with 13 bases aligning to TRBD2. V shed 4 bases, J shed 6 bases, and the junction held 6 bases outside the gene matches. Germline V CDR1 and CDR2: LGHDT, YNNKEL (reference sequence). This CDR3 region has 16 residues.

A single count supports this clone. The genes are TRBV11-3 and TRBJ2-2; TRBD2 aligns across 10 bases. The V and J ends lost 5 bases and 4 bases, in that order; junction bases with no gene match: 7. The CDR3 covers 16 residues. Germline-derived CDR1 and CDR2 are SGHNT and YENEEA. This CDR3 reads CASSLLAGAVTGELFF. CDR3 coding DNA: TGTGCCAGCAGCCTTCTAGCGGGGGCCGTCACCGGGGAGCTGTTTTTT.

The chain employs TRBV9 and TRBJ2-3; D gene ambiguous. Germline loops: CDR1 SGDLS, CDR2 YYNGEE. Deletions cut 4 bases from V and 0 bases from J, with 18 bases between. CDR3 length equals 17 residues. This CDR3 is CASSNPSGSASTDTQYF. The DNA of the CDR3 is TGTGCCAGCAGCAACCCCTCCGGGTCCGCTAGCACAGATACGCAGTATTTT. The full variable domain, its missing parts supplied by reference TRBV9 and TRBJ2-3, is DSGVTQTPKHLITATGQRVTLRCSPRSGDLSVYWYQQSLDQGLQFLIQYYNGEERAKGNILERFSAQQFPDLHSELNLSSLELGDSALYFCASSNPSGSASTDTQYFGPGTRLTVL.

The sample holds one count of this clone. This chain connects TRBV3-1 (or the pseudogene TRBV3-2) to TRBJ1-4, with D maybe TRBD1 (5 bases). Germline V gene lookup returns CDR1 LGHDT and CDR2 YNNKEL (reference sequence). V lost 3 bases and J 12 bases, leaving 17 bases between the germline ends. The CDR3 covers 14 residues. CDR3 sequence reads: CASSQHLQGSELFF. The CDR3 DNA reads as TGTGCCAGCAGCCAGCATCTCCAGGGAAGTGAACTGTTTTTT.

This chain uses TRBV9 with TRBJ2-3, with 10 bases aligning to TRBD2. Germline CDR1 reads SGDLS; CDR2 reads YYNGEE. Losses at the gene ends were 7 bases for V and 5 bases for J; bases not matched to a gene: 10. The CDR3 loop spans 15 amino acids. CDR3 sequence (DNA): TGTGCCAGCGGAGAGAGCGGGGGGGCCTTAGATACGCAGTATTTT. It encodes CASGESGGALDTQYF.